The rows below give T cell receptor beta chains drawn from one sample of a study of T-cell reconstitution after alpha-beta-depleted transplantation in children. TCRdb called the PCR reads again in MiXCR, with one record for every CDR3 protein. The table has around 370,000 distinct CDR3 sequences, approximately 10% seen once. The sequencing used PBMCs from the stem cell graft donor, collected from the stem cell graft. The receptors were sampled from a human donor who donated a stem cell graft to a child with acute lymphoblastic leukemia. CDR3s include the opening cysteine and the closing phenylalanine or tryptophan. Each record gives: clone size, D gene, J gene, V gene, CDR3 DNA, CDR3 protein. The D gene is left open where the match is weak. The size field is filled for only some rows; it gives once, few, many or a size class.

>.|.|TRBJ1-5|TRBV6-1
TGTGCCAGCGGGCAACAGGGCTCGGGGCCCCAGCATTTT
CASGQQGSGPQHF
>.|TRBD1|TRBJ1-1|TRBV29-1
TGCAGCGCGTCGGACAGGGTGAACACTGAAGCTTTCTTT
CSASDRVNTEAFF
>.|.|TRBJ1-3|TRBV7-2
TGTGCCAGCAGCTTTCCGGGCAGAGGATCTGGAAACACCATATATTTT
CASSFPGRGSGNTIYF
>few|TRBD1|TRBJ2-1|TRBV11-2
TGTGCCAGCAGCTTCCACAGGGGCCAGGTGAACCTTGGACGCTACAATGAGCAGTTCTTC
CASSFHRGQVNLGRYNEQFF
>.|.|TRBJ1-2|TRBV24-1
TGTGCCACCAGTGAGGACGTCAGGTTCCCTCCCAACTATGGCTACACCTTC
CATSEDVRFPPNYGYTF
>.|TRBD2|TRBJ2-5|TRBV4-2
TGTGCCAGCAGCCAATCTTTGGGCGGGGGGCGGAGAGAGACCCAGTACTTC
CASSQSLGGGRRETQYF
>.|.|TRBJ1-2|TRBV5-1
TGCGCCAGCAGGGACGGGACGGATGACTATGGCTACACCTTC
CASRDGTDDYGYTF
>many|TRBD1|TRBJ1-4|TRBV20-1
TGCAGTCCGGCCCCAGGGGGAAACGTCCTCCCGAATGAAAAACTGTTTTTT
CSPAPGGNVLPNEKLFF
>few|.|TRBJ1-4|TRBV9
TGTGCCAGCAGCGTAGACGATAGGGGCGGTGAAAAACTGTTTTTT
CASSVDDRGGEKLFF
>few|.|TRBJ2-7|TRBV24-1
TGTGCCACCAGTGCCCCTGAGAGGGGCTACGAGCAGTACTTC
CATSAPERGYEQYF
>many|.|TRBJ1-2|TRBV9
TGTGCCAGCAGTACCGGGACTAACTATGGCTACACCTTC
CASSTGTNYGYTF
>few|TRBD1|TRBJ2-1|TRBV7-9
TGTGCCAGCAGCTTAGTTGAGATAGACAGGGAATACAATGAGCAGTTCTTC
CASSLVEIDREYNEQFF
>few|TRBD2|TRBJ2-2|TRBV27
TGTGCCAGCACCGGAGGGACTATCCCCACCGGGGAGCTGTTTTTT
CASTGGTIPTGELFF
>few|.|TRBJ2-1|TRBV28
TGTGCCAGCAGTTTTGGCGAAAACAATGAGCAGTTCTTC
CASSFGENNEQFF
>.|.|TRBJ1-1|TRBV15
TGTGCCACCAGCAGAGACAGGGGACTCGGGGGCACTGAACCTTTCTTT
CATSRDRGLGGTEPFF
>.|.|TRBJ2-2|TRBV7-9
TGTGCCAGCAGCTTATACGGGGGCTCGAACACCGGGGAGCTGTTTTTT
CASSLYGGSNTGELFF
>few|TRBD2|TRBJ2-2|TRBV3-1
TGTGCCAGCAGCCGTACCGGGACTAGAATATCCGGGGAGCTGTTTTTT
CASSRTGTRISGELFF
>.|.|TRBJ2-1|TRBV7-2
TGTGCCAGCAGCTTCTTGGCGAATGAGCAGTTCTTC
CASSFLANEQFF
>.|.|TRBJ2-7|TRBV7-9
TGTGCCAGCAGCTTAAGTAGCGGAAACTACGAGCAGTACTTC
CASSLSSGNYEQYF
>.|TRBD1|TRBJ1-2|TRBV7-3
TGTGCCAGCAGCTTAACGAGTGGACAGGGATATGGCTACACCTTC
CASSLTSGQGYGYTF
>.|.|TRBJ2-5|TRBV27
TGTGCCAGCAGTTCCGACTCCAGGGGGACCCAGTACTTC
CASSSDSRGTQYF
>.|.|TRBJ2-3|TRBV2
TGTGCCAGCAAAGACAGCATATCAGGGGATACGCAGTATTTT
CASKDSISGDTQYF
>.|.|TRBJ2-7|TRBV3-1
TGTGCCAGCAGCCAAGGGACTCTCTCCTACGAGCAGTACTTC
CASSQGTLSYEQYF
>.|.|TRBJ1-5|TRBV5-6
TGTGCCAGCAGCCGCGGACAGCCGAGGAGCAATCAGCCCCAGCATTTT
CASSRGQPRSNQPQHF
>few|.|TRBJ2-1|TRBV10-3
TGTGCCATCAGTGATGCCTACGGTGAGCAGTTCTTC
CAISDAYGEQFF
>many|.|TRBJ2-3|TRBV25-1
TGTGCCAGCAGTGAGGAGCTCACAGATACGCAGTATTTT
CASSEELTDTQYF
>.|TRBD1|TRBJ2-3|TRBV12-3/TRBV12-4
TGTGCCAGCAATTGGAGACAGGGGGCCTCAGATACGCAGTATTTT
CASNWRQGASDTQYF
>.|.|TRBJ2-2|TRBV27
TGTGCCAGCAGTTTCCGAATCGGGCCCAGCCGGGAGCTGTTTTTT
CASSFRIGPSRELFF
>.|.|TRBJ1-4|TRBV7-8
TGTGCCAGCAGCAGGATCGATGAAAAACTGTTTTTT
CASSRIDEKLFF
>.|TRBD2|TRBJ2-5|TRBV5-1
TGCGCCAGCAGCTTGGGGGTAGCGGGAGGTCAAGAGACCCAGTACTTC
CASSLGVAGGQETQYF
>.|.|TRBJ2-2|TRBV7-2
TGTGCCACCAAGGGGGATGGGGTGCACACCGGGGAGCTGTTTTTT
CATKGDGVHTGELFF
>few|TRBD1|TRBJ2-2|TRBV5-1
TGCGCCAGCAGCTTGGATCCGGGACAGGGGGGTGGCACCGGGGAGCTGTTTTTT
CASSLDPGQGGGTGELFF
>many|TRBD1|TRBJ1-1|TRBV12-3/TRBV12-4
TGTGCCAGCATTCCTTATTCCGGGACAGGGTTAGGCGCTTTCTTT
CASIPYSGTGLGAFF
>.|TRBD1|TRBJ2-7|TRBV6-2/TRBV6-3
TGTGCCAGCAGTTACAACCCTGGGACAGGGGGCCTCTACGAGCAGTACTTC
CASSYNPGTGGLYEQYF
>many|TRBD1|TRBJ2-7|TRBV6-2/TRBV6-3
TGTGCCAGCAGTACTCGCGGACAGGGGGCGGGAGAGCAGTACTTC
CASSTRGQGAGEQYF
>many|TRBD2|TRBJ2-4|TRBV28
TGTGCCAGCAGCCGACTAGCGGGATTTAACATTCAGTACTTC
CASSRLAGFNIQYF
>many|.|TRBJ2-7|TRBV24-1
TGTGCCACCAGTGACCGGGACGGGGTATACGAGCAGTACTTC
CATSDRDGVYEQYF
>few|.|TRBJ1-5|TRBV7-9
TGTGCCAGCAGCTTATTTGGGGCTAAGGCAGATCAGCCCCAGCATTTT
CASSLFGAKADQPQHF
>few|TRBD2|TRBJ2-1|TRBV20-1
TGCAGTGCTCCCCACACCTACGAGCGGGAGGGCCTCGACTACAATGAGCAGTTCTTC
CSAPHTYEREGLDYNEQFF
>many|TRBD1|TRBJ1-1|TRBV29-1
TGCAGCGTTGAACGAGACAGGGTTGGCGCTGAAGCTTTCTTT
CSVERDRVGAEAFF
>.|.|TRBJ2-1|TRBV29-1
TGCAGCGTCGCCGTCGGGGGCGATGAGCAGTTCTTC
CSVAVGGDEQFF
>.|.|TRBJ1-1|TRBV7-2
TGTGCCAGCAGGTTACCCCTAACGGGCTCTGAAGCTTTCTTT
CASRLPLTGSEAFF
>.|.|TRBJ2-1|TRBV11-2
TGTGCCAGCAGCTCCCCCATGACGAGCGGCAATGAGCAGTTCTTC
CASSSPMTSGNEQFF
>.|.|TRBJ2-1|TRBV4-3
TGCGCCAGCAGCCAAGAGCCCGGGATTGGTGAGCAGTTCTTC
CASSQEPGIGEQFF
>.|.|TRBJ1-5|TRBV10-3
TGTGCCATCCCCGACGGGCAGGGAGGACAGCCCCAGCATTTT
CAIPDGQGGQPQHF
>many|.|TRBJ2-7|TRBV3-1
TGTGCCAGCAGCAGACAGGCCTACGAGCAGTACTTC
CASSRQAYEQYF
>many|.|TRBJ2-3|TRBV20-1
TGCAGTGCTCAATTGGGACCCCTCAGCACAGATACGCAGTATTTT
CSAQLGPLSTDTQYF
>.|.|TRBJ2-7|TRBV28
TGTGCCAGCAGTTCCGACCTCCCCAGGGGACTGGTCGCCTACGAGCAGTACTTC
CASSSDLPRGLVAYEQYF
>few|TRBD2|TRBJ2-2|TRBV15
TGTGCCACCAGCGGGACTAGCGGGAACACCGGGGAGCTGTTTTTT
CATSGTSGNTGELFF
>.|TRBD2|TRBJ2-1|TRBV11-2
TGTGCCAGCAGCCGGGGACTAGCGGGATTATACAATGAGCAGTTCTTC
CASSRGLAGLYNEQFF
>.|.|TRBJ1-2|TRBV5-6
TGTGCCAGCAGCTTGGTTCAGGCTACTAACTATGGCTACACCTTC
CASSLVQATNYGYTF
>.|TRBD2|TRBJ2-7|TRBV10-1
TGCGCCAGCAGTGGAGGAACAGGGGGACTAGCGGGAGACGAGCAGTACTTC
CASSGGTGGLAGDEQYF